This entry concerns a single T cell receptor (beta chain). V lost 8 bases to trimming and J lost 8 bases, with 15 bases between them. This CDR3 comprises 13 residues. CDR1 is ENHRY and CDR2 is SYGVKD in the germline V gene. Using its own MiXCR run on the RT-PCR reads, TCRdb lists one record per CDR3 protein. Here the sample spans fewer than 800,000 distinct CDR3 sequences, approximately 15% being singletons. The clonotype originates from a female donor in good health, serving as a healthy control. Sequenced input: memory CD4+ T cells from blood. The chain combines TRBV10-3 with TRBJ1-4; a possible D gene is TRBD1 (6 bases). The CDR3 nucleotides are TGTGCCATCGGGGAACAGGGAAAGGAAAAACTGTTTTTT. The encoded protein is CAIGEQGKEKLFF.